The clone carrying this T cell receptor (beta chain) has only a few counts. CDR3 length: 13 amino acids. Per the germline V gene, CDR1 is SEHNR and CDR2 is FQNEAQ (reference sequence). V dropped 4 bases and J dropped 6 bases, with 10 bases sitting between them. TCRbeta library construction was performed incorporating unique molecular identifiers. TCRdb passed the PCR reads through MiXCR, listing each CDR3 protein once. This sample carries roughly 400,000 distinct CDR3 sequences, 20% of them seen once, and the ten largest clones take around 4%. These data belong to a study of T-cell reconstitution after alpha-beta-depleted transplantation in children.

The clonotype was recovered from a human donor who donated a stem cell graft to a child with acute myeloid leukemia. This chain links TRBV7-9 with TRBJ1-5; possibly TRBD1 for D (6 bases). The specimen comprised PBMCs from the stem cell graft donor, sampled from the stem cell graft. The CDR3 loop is CASSSGQGQPQHF. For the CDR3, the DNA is TGTGCCAGCAGCTCGGGACAAGGTCAGCCCCAGCATTTT.